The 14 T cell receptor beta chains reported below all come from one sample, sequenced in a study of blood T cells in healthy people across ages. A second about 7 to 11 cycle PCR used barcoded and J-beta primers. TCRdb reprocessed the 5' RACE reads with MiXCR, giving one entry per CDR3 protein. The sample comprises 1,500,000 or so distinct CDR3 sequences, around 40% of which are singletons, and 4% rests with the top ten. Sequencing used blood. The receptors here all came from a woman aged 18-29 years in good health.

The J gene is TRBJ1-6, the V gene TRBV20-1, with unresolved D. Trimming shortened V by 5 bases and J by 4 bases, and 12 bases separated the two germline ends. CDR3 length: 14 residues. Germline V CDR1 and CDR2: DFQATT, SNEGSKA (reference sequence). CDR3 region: CSASPTDYNSPLHF. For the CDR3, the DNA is TGCAGTGCTTCCCCGACTGATTATAATTCACCCCTCCACTTT.

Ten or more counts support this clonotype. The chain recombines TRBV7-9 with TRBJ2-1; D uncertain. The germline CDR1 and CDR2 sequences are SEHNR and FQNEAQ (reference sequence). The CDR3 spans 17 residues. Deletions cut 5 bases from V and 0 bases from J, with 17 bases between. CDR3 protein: CASSPVEMGSSYNEQFF. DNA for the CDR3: TGTGCCAGCAGCCCGGTTGAAATGGGAAGCTCCTACAATGAGCAGTTCTTC.

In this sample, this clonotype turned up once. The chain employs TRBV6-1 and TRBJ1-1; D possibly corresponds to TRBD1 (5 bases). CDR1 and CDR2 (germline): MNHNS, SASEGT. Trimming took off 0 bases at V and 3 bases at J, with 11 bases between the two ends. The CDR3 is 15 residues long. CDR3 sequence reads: CASSEALGVYTEAFF. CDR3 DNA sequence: TGTGCCAGCAGTGAAGCGCTGGGGGTTTACACTGAAGCTTTCTTT.

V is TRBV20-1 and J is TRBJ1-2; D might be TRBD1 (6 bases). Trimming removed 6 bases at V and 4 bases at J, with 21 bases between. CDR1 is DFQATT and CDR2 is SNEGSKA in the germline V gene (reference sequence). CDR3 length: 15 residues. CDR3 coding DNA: TGCAGTGCGAGTCCGGGGGGCCACTCTCGCTATGGCTACACCTTC. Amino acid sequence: CSASPGGHSRYGYTF.

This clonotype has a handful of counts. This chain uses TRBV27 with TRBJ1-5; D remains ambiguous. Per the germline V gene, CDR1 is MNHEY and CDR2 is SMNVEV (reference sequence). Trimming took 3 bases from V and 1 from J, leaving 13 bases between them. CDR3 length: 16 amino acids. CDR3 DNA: TGTGCCAGCAGTTTTATTCCGCGTCGGAGCAATCAGCCCCAGCATTTT. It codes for CASSFIPRRSNQPQHF.

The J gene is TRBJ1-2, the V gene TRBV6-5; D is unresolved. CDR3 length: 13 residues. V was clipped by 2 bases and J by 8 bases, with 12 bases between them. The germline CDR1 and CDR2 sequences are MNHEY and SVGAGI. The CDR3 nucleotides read TGTGCCAGCAGTTACGGTTCTGGGATCGGCTACACCTTC. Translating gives CASSYGSGIGYTF.

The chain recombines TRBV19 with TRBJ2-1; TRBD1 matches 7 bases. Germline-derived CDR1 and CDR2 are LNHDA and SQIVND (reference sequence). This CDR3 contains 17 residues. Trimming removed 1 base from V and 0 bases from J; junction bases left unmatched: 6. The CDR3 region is CASSIAPDRASYNEQFF. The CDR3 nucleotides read TGTGCCAGTAGTATAGCCCCCGACAGGGCCTCCTACAATGAGCAGTTCTTC.

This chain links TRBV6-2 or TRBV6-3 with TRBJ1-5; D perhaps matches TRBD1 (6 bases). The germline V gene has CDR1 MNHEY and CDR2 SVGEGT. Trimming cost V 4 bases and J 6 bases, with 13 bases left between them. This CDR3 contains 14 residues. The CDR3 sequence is CASSSGTRIQPQHF. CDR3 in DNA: TGTGCCAGCAGTTCCGGGACACGCATTCAGCCCCAGCATTTT.

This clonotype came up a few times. The CDR3 nucleotides are TGCAGTGCTAGTGCCCAACCGAACGATGGCTACACCTTC. Translating it yields CSASAQPNDGYTF. The chain uses TRBV20-1 and TRBJ1-2; no definite D call. Germline CDR1 and CDR2: DFQATT and SNEGSKA (reference sequence). The CDR3 runs to 13 residues. V lost 3 bases, J lost 6 bases, and 14 bases lay in between.

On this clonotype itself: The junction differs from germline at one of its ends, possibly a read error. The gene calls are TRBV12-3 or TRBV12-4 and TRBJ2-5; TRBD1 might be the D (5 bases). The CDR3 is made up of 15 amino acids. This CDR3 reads CASSLTGDDTNEQNF. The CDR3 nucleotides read TGTGCCAGCAGTTTAACAGGAGACGATACCAACGAGCAGAACTTC.

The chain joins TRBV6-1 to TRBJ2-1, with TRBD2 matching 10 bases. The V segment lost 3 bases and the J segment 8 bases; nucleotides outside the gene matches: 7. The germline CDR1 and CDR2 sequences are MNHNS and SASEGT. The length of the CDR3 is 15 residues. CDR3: CASSELLAGDDEQFF. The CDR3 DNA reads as TGTGCCAGCAGTGAGTTGCTAGCGGGAGATGATGAGCAGTTCTTC.

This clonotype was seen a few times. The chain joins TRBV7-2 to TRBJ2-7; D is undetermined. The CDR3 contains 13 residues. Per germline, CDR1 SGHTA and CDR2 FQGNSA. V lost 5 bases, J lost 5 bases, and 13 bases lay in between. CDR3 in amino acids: CASSLRAWDEQYF. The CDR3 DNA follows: TGTGCCAGCAGCCTTCGGGCTTGGGACGAGCAGTACTTC.

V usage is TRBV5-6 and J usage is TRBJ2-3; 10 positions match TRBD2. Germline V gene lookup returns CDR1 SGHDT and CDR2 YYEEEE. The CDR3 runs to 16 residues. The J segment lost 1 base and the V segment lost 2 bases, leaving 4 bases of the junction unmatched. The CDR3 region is CASSFSGTSGTDTQYF. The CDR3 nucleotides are TGTGCCAGCAGCTTCTCCGGGACTAGCGGCACAGATACGCAGTATTTT.

This chain's CDR3 is CSAPNWAGKGNIQYF. CDR3 coding DNA: TGCAGTGCTCCCAACTGGGCGGGGAAGGGAAACATTCAGTACTTC. The chain has TRBV20-1 and TRBJ2-7, with TRBD2 as a possible D gene (6 bases). Judging by the DNA end, TRBJ2-4 fits better; the J call may be wrong. Per the germline V gene, CDR1 is DFQATT and CDR2 is SNEGSKA (reference sequence). CDR3 length: 15 residues.